This TCR beta chain appears in the sequencing data of a study of T-cell memory formation after mild COVID-19. Study overall: Largely donor-specific TCR clusters were found.

Trimming pared 5 bases from V and 1 base from J, leaving 10 bases between. This CDR3 contains 14 residues. Germline CDR1 and CDR2: LGHDT and YNNKEL (reference sequence). TCRdb redid the calling of the 5' RACE reads with MiXCR, one entry per CDR3 protein. The profile shows 98,000 or so distinct CDR3 sequences, around 17% of them singletons. Study observations and caveats: Specificity for SARS-CoV-2 was not confirmed among the second-wave clones peaking on day 37. Clones that shrank (day 15 to 85) were balanced CD4/CD8, whereas later expanders leaned CD4+.

To note about this clonotype: Its matching antigen is unknown.

Material for sequencing was PBMCs or a T cell subset sorted from them (not recorded which). The rearrangement joins TRBV3-1 to TRBJ2-3; D is perhaps TRBD1 (6 bases). The receptor was isolated from a man younger than 35 who had mild COVID-19 (a few samples of this study predate the infection). Cell type and time point are not known. The DNA for the CDR3 is TGTGCCAGCAGCGACCGACAGGGCACAGATACGCAGTATTTT. It yields the protein CASSDRQGTDTQYF.